What follows describes a single T cell receptor (beta chain). As yet, its antigen is unknown. This CDR3 region has 12 residues. Germline assignment: CDR1 ENHRY and CDR2 SYGVKD. Trimming at V came to 10 bases and at J to 2 bases, leaving 4 bases not matched to a gene. The data originate from a study of cytomegalovirus exposure and HLA in healthy donors. About the research overall: About 85 million unique TCRs from HLA-typed donors were held in an early release of data. Whole-study findings and limits: Earlier analysis yielded a pattern in which most TCR beta V segments were productive about 90% or about 30% of the time. A later analysis revealed that TCR association rates differed between HLA loci, peaking at DRB1 and bottoming out at HLA-C. V segments that were indistinguishable, TRBV6-2 and TRBV6-3 among them, were omitted from analysis.

PCR was performed using 60 Vbeta and 13 Jbeta primers. Profiling relied on immunoSEQ multiplex PCR, and the TCRdb table lists in-frame clones only, not all of them. The sample yields roughly 170,000 clones, roughly 79% seen once. V gene TRBV10-3 combines with J gene TRBJ2-7; 8 bases are shared with TRBD1. The sequencing input was PBMCs. The TCR sequence derives from a man aged 25-40 years in good health and CMV-seronegative. The CDR3 bases are TGTGCCACGACAGGGGATCCCTACGAGCAGTACTTC. Translation gives CATTGDPYEQYF.